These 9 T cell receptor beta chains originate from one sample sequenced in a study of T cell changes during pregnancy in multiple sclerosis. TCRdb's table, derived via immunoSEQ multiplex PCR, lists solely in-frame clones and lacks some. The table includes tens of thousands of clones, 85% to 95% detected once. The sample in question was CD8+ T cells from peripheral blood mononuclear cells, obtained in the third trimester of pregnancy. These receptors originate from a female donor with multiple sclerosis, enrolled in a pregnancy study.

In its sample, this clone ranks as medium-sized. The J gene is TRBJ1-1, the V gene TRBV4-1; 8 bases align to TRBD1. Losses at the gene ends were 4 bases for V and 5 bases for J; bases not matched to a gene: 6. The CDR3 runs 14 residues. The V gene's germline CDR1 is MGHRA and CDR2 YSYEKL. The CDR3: CASSLNRGETEAFF. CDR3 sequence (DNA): TGCGCCAGCAGCCTAAACAGGGGGGAAACTGAAGCTTTCTTT.

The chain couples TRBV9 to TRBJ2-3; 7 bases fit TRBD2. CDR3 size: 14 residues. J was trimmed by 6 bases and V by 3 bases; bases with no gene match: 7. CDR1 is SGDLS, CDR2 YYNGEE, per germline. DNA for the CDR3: TGTGCCAGCAGCGCGGCGGGAGCGATGGATACGCAGTATTTT. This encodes CASSAAGAMDTQYF.

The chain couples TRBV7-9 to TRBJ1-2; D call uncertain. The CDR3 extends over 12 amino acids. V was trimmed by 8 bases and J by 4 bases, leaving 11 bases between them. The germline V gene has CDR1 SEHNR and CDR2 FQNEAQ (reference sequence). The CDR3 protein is CASAIFFYGYTF. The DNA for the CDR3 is TGTGCCAGCGCGATCTTTTTCTATGGCTACACCTTC.

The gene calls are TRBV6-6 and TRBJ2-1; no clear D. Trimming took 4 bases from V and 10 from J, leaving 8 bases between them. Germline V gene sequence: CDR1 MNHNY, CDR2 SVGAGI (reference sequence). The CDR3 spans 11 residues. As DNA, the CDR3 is TGTGCCAGCAGTTTCCCCAGAGAGCAGTTCTTC. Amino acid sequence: CASSFPREQFF.

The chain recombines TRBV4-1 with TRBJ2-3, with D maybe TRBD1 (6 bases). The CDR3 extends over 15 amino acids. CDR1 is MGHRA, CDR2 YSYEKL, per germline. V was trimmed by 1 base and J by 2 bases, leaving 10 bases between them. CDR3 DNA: TGCGCCAGCAGCCAAGGGGACACCGACACAGATACGCAGTATTTT. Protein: CASSQGDTDTDTQYF.

CDR3 loop: CASRDRSSSYEQYF. The CDR3 bases are TGTGCCAGCAGGGACAGGTCCAGCTCCTACGAGCAGTACTTC. The chain couples TRBV28 to TRBJ2-7; 7 positions match TRBD1. CDR3 size: 14 residues. Germline CDR1 is MDHEN and CDR2 is SYDVKM. The trim removed 6 bases at V and 0 bases at J, leaving 5 bases unmatched.

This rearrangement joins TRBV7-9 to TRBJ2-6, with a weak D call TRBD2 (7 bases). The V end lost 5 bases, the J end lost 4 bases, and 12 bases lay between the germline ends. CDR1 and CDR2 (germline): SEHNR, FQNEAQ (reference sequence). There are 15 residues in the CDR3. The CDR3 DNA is TGTGCCAGCAGCGGGGGGGGCTCCGGGGCCAACGTCCTGACTTTC. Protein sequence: CASSGGGSGANVLTF.

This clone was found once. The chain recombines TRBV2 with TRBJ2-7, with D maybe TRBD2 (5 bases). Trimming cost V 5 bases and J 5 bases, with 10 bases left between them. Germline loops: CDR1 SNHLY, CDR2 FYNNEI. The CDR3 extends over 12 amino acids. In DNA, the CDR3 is TGTGCCAGCAGTCCACCCGGGAACGAGCAGTACTTC. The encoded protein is CASSPPGNEQYF.

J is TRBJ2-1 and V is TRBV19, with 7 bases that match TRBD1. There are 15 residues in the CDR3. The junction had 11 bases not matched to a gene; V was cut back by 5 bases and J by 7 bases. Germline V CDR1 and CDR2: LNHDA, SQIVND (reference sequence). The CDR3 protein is CASSSQMGQMNEQFF. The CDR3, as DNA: TGTGCCAGTAGTTCCCAGATGGGACAGATGAATGAGCAGTTCTTC.